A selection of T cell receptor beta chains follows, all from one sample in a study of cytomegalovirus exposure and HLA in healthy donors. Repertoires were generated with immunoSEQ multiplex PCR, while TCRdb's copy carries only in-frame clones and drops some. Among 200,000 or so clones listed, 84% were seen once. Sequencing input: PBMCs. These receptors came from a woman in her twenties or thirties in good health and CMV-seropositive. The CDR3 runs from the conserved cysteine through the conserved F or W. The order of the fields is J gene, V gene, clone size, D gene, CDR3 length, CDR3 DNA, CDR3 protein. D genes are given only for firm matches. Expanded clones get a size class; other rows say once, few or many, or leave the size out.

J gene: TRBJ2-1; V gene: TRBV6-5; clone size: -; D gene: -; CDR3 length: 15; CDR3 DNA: TGTGCCAGCAGTCCGTACAGGGAGACCTACAATGAGCAGTTCTTC; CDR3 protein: CASSPYRETYNEQFF
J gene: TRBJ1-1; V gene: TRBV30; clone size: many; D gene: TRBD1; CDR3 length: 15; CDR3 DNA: TGTGCCTCAAAACACCGACAGGGTAATTTTGCTGAAGCTTTCTTT; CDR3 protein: CASKHRQGNFAEAFF
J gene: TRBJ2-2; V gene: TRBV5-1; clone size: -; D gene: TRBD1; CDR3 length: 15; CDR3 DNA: TGCGCCAGCAGGAGGGACAGGGGGAACACCGGGGAGCTGTTTTTT; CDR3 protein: CASRRDRGNTGELFF
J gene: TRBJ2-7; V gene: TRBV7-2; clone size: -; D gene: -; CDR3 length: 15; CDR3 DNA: TGTGCCAGCAGCTTAGGGGCTAGCAGCCCCTACGAGCAGTACTTC; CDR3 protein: CASSLGASSPYEQYF
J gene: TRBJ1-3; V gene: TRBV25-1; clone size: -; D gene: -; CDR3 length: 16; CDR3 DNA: TGTGCCAGCAGCGACCTCGCATCCGGGACAAGAAACACCATATATTTT; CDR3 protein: CASSDLASGTRNTIYF
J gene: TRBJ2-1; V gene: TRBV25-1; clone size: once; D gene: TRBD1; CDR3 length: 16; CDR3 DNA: TGTGCCAGCAGTGAAGTTACAGGGGGCTCCTACAATGAGCAGTTCTTC; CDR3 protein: CASSEVTGGSYNEQFF
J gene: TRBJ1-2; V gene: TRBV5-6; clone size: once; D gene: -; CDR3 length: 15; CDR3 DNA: TGTGCCAGCAGCCTCCCGGAGGACGGAAAGTATGGCTACACCTTC; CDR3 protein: CASSLPEDGKYGYTF
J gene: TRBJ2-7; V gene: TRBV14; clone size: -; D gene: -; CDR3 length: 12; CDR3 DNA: TGTGCCAGCAGCCAAGGATATCTTGATCTACGTTTC; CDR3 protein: CASSQGYLDLRF
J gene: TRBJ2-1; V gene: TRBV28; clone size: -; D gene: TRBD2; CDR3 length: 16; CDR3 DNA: TGTGCCAGCAGTTCCCTAGGGCGGGAGAAAGGCTATGAGCAGTTCTTC; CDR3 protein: CASSSLGREKGYEQFF
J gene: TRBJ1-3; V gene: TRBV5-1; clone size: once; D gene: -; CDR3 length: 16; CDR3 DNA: TGCGCCAGCAGCTTGGATGGCCTGATGTCTGGAAACACCATATATTTT; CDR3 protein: CASSLDGLMSGNTIYF
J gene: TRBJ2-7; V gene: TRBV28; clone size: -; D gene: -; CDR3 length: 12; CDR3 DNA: TGTGCCAGCAGTTTACCCAGAGGTGAGCAGTACTTC; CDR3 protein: CASSLPRGEQYF
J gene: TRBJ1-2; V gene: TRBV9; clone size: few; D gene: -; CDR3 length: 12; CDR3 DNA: TGTGCCAGCAGCGCGGACAGCTATGGCTACACCTTC; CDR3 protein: CASSADSYGYTF
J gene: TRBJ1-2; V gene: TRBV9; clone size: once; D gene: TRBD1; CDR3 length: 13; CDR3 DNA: TGTGCCAGCAGCGTAGACAGGGGGGATGGCTACACCTTC; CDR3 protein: CASSVDRGDGYTF
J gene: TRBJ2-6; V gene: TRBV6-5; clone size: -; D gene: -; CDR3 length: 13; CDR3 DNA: TGTGCCAGCAGCAGCTCTGGGGCCAACGTCCTGACTTTC; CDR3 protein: CASSSSGANVLTF
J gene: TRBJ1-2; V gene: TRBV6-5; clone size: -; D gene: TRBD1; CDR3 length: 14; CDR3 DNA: TGTGCCAGCAGTTACTCGAACAGGGGAAATGGCTACACCTTC; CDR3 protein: CASSYSNRGNGYTF
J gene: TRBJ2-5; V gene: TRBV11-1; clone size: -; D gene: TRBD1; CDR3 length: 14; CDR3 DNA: TGTGCCAGCAGCTTTATGGGACAGGGCCAGACCCAGTACTTC; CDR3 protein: CASSFMGQGQTQYF
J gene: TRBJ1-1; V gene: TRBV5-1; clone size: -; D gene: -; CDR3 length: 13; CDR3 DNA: TGCGCCAGCAGCCCACCGGGAGACACTGAAGCTTTCTTT; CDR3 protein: CASSPPGDTEAFF
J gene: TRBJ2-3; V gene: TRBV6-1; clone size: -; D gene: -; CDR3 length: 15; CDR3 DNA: TGTGCCAGCAGCCGATCGACAGGGAGGACAGATACGCAGTATTTT; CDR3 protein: CASSRSTGRTDTQYF
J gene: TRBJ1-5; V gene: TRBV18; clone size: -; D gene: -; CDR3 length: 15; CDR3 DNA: TGTGCCAGCTCACCACGTGGACTCATCAATCAGCCCCAGCATTTT; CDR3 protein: CASSPRGLINQPQHF
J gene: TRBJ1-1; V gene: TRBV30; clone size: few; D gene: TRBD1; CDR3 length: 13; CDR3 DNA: TGTGCCTGGAGTGTACAGGGGGCCACTGAAGCTTTCTTT; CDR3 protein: CAWSVQGATEAFF
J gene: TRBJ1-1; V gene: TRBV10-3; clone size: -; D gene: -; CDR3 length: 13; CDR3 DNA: TGTGCCATCAGCGCTAAAGCGAACACTGAAGCTTTCTTT; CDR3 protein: CAISAKANTEAFF